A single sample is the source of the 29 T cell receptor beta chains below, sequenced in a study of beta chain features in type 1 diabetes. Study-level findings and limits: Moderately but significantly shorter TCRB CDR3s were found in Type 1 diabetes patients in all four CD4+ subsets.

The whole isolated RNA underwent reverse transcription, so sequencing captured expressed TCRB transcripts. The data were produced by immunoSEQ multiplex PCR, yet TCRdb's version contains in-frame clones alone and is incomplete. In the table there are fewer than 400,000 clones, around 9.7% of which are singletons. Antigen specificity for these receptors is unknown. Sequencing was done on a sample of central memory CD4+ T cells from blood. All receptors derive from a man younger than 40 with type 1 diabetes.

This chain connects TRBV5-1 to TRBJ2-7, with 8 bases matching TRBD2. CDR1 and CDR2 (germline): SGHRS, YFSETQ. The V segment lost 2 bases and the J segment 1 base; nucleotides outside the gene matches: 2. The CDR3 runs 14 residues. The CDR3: CASSLAGVSYEQYF. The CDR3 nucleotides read TGCGCCAGCAGCTTAGCGGGGGTTTCCTACGAGCAGTACTTC.

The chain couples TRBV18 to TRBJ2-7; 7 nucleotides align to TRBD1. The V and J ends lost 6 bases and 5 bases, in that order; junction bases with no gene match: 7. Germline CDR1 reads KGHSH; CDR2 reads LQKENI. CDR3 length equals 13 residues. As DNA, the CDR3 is TGTGCCAGCTCGGAAGGGGGCATCAACGAGCAGTACTTC. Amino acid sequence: CASSEGGINEQYF.

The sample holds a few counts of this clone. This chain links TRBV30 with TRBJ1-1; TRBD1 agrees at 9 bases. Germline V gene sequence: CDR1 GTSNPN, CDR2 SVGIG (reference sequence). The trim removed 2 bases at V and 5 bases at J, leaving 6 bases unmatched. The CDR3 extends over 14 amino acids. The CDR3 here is CAWSMPGQGTEAFF. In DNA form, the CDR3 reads TGTGCCTGGAGTATGCCGGGACAGGGAACTGAAGCTTTCTTT.

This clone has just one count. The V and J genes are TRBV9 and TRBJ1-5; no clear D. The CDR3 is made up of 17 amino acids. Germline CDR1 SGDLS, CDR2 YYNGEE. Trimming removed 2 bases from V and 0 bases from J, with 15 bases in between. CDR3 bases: TGTGCCAGCAGCGTTTCATGGGAGATTTCTAGCAATCAGCCCCAGCATTTT. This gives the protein CASSVSWEISSNQPQHF.

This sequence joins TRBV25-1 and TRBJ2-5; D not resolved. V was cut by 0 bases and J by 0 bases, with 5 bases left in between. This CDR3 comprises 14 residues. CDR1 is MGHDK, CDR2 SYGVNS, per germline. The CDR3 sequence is CASSEYVYQETQYF. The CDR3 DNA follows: TGTGCCAGCAGTGAATACGTCTACCAAGAGACCCAGTACTTC. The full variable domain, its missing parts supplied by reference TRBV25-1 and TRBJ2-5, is EADIYQTPRYLVIGTGKKITLECSQTMGHDKMYWYQQDPGMELHLIHYSYGVNSTEKGDLSSESTVSRIRTEHFPLTLESARPSHTSQYLCASSEYVYQETQYFGPGTRLLVL.

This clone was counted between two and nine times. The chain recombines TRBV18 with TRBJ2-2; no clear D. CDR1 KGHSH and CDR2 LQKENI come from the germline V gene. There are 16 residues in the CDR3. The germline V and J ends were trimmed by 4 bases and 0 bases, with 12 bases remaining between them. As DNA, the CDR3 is TGTGCCAGCTCACAATCGAGTTCCGCGAACACCGGGGAGCTGTTTTTT. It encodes CASSQSSSANTGELFF.

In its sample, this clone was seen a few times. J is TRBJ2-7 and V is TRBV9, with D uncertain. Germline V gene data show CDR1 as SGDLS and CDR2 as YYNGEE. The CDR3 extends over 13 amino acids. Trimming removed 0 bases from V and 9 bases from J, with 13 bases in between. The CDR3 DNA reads TGTGCCAGCAGCGTAGGTTTTGATGAGCGGCAGTACTTC. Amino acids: CASSVGFDERQYF. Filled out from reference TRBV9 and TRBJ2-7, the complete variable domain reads DSGVTQTPKHLITATGQRVTLRCSPRSGDLSVYWYQQSLDQGLQFLIQYYNGEERAKGNILERFSAQQFPDLHSELNLSSLELGDSALYFCASSVGFDERQYFGPGTRLTVT.

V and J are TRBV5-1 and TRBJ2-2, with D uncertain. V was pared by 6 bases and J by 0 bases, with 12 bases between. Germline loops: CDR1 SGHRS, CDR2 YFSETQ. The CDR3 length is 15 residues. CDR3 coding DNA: TGCGCCAGCACTTTAATCCCCACGAACACCGGGGAGCTGTTTTTT. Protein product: CASTLIPTNTGELFF. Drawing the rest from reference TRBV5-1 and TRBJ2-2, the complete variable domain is KAGVTQTPRYLIKTRGQQVTLSCSPISGHRSVSWYQQTPGQGLQFLFEYFSETQRNKGNFPGRFSGRQFSNSRSEMNVSTLELGDSALYLCASTLIPTNTGELFFGEGSRLTVL.

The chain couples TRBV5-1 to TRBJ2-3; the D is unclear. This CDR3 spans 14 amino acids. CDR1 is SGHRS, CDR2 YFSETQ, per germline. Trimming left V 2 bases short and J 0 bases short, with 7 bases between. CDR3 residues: CASSFGISTDTQYF. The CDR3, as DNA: TGCGCCAGCAGCTTCGGCATTAGCACAGATACGCAGTATTTT. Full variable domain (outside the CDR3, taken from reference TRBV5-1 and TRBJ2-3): KAGVTQTPRYLIKTRGQQVTLSCSPISGHRSVSWYQQTPGQGLQFLFEYFSETQRNKGNFPGRFSGRQFSNSRSEMNVSTLELGDSALYLCASSFGISTDTQYFGPGTRLTVL.

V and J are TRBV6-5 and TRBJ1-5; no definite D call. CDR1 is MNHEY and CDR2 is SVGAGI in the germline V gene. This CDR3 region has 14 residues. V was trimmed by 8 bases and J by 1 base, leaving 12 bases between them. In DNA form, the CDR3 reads TGTGCCAGCGCTTCTTCGGACAGCAATCAGCCCCAGCATTTT. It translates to CASASSDSNQPQHF.

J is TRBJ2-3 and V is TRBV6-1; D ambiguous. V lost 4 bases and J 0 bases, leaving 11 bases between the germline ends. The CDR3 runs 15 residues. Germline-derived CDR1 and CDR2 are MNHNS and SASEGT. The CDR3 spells CASSVLRTSTDTQYF. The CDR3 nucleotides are TGTGCCAGCAGTGTTCTCCGCACTAGCACAGATACGCAGTATTTT.

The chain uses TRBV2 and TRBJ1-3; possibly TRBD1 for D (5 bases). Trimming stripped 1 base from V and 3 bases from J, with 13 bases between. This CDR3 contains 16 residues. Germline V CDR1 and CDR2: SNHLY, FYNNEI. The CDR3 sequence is CASSEENGAVGNTIYF. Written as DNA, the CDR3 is TGTGCCAGCAGTGAAGAGAACGGGGCCGTTGGAAACACCATATATTTT. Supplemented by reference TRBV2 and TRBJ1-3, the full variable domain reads EPEVTQTPSHQVTQMGQEVILRCVPISNHLYFYWYRQILGQKVEFLVSFYNNEISEKSEIFDDQFSVERPDGSNFTLKIRSTKLEDSAMYFCASSEENGAVGNTIYFGEGSWLTVV.

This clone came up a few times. DNA for the CDR3: TGTGCCAGCAGTGTAGGGACAGGCCGTTTCCCCCAGCATTTT. Translating gives CASSVGTGRFPQHF. The rearrangement joins TRBV2 to TRBJ1-5, with 8 bases lining up with TRBD1. Germline V gene lookup returns CDR1 SNHLY and CDR2 FYNNEI. CDR3 length: 14 residues. V shed 4 bases and J 10 bases; nucleotides not matched to a gene: 9. Together with reference TRBV2 and TRBJ1-5, the CDR3 gives the full variable domain: EPEVTQTPSHQVTQMGQEVILRCVPISNHLYFYWYRQILGQKVEFLVSFYNNEISEKSEIFDDQFSVERPDGSNFTLKIRSTKLEDSAMYFCASSVGTGRFPQHFGDGTRLSIL.

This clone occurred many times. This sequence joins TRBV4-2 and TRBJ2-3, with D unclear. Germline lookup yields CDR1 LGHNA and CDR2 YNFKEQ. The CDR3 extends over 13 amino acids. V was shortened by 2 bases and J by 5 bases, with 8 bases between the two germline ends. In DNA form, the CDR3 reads TGTGCCAGCAGCCAACGAATGGGAGATACGCAGTATTTT. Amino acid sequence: CASSQRMGDTQYF.

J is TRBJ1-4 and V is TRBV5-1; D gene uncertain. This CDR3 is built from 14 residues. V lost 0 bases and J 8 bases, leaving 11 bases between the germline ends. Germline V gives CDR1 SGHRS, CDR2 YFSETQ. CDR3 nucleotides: TGCGCCAGCAGCTTGGCCGGCTCCGAGGAAAAACTGTTTTTT. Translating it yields CASSLAGSEEKLFF.

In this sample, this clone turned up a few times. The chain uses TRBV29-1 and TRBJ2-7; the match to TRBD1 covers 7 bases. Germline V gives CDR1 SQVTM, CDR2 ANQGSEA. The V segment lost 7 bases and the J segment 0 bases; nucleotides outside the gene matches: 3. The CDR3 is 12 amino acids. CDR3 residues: CSAGTASYEQYF. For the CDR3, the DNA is TGCAGCGCAGGGACAGCCTCCTACGAGCAGTACTTC.

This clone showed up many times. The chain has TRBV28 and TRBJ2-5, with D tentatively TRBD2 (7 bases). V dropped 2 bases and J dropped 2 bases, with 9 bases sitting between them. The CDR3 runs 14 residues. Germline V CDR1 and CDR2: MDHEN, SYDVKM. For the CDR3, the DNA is TGTGCCAGCAGTTTAGCGGGGGCGCAAGAGACCCAGTACTTC. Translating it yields CASSLAGAQETQYF. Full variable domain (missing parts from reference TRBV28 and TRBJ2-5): DVKVTQSSRYLVKRTGEKVFLECVQDMDHENMFWYRQDPGLGLRLIYFSYDVKMKEKGDIPEGYSVSREKKERFSLILESASTNQTSMYLCASSLAGAQETQYFGPGTRLLVL.

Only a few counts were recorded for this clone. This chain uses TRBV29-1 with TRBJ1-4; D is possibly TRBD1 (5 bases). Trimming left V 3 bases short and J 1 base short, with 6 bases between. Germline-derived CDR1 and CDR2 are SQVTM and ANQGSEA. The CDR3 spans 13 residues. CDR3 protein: CSVDGGTNEKLFF. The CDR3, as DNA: TGCAGCGTTGATGGGGGAACTAATGAAAAACTGTTTTTT.

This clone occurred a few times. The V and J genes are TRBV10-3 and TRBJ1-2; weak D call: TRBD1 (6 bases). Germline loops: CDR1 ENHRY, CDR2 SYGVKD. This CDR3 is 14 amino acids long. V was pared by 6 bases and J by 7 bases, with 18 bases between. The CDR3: CAIRDGGRIGGYTF. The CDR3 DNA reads TGTGCCATCAGAGACGGGGGGCGTATAGGTGGCTACACCTTC.

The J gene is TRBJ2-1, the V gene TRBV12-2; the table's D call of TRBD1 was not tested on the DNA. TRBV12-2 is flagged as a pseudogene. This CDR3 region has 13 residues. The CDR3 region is CASRLGRVSEQFF. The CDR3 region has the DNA TGTGCAAGTCGCTTAGGCAGGGTGAGTGAGCAGTTCTTC.

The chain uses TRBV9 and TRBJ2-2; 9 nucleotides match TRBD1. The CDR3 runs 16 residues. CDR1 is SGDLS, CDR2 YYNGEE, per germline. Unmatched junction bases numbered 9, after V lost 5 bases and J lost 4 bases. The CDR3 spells CASSYGQGRVTGELFF. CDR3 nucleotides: TGTGCCAGCAGTTATGGACAGGGGAGGGTCACCGGGGAGCTGTTTTTT.

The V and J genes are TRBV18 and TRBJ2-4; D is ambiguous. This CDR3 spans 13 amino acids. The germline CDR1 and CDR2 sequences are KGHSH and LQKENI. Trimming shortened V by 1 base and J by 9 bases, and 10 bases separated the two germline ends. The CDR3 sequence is CASSPLRSSIQYF. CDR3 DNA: TGTGCCAGCTCACCACTGAGGAGCAGCATTCAGTACTTC.

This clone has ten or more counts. In DNA form, the CDR3 reads TGTGCCAGCAGCTCCTGGGATAGGGGAGAGACCCAGTACTTC. Its protein product is CASSSWDRGETQYF. V and J are TRBV7-9 and TRBJ2-5; D is perhaps TRBD1 (5 bases). Trimming took off 4 bases at V and 4 bases at J, with 13 bases between the two ends. Per germline, CDR1 SEHNR and CDR2 FQNEAQ (reference sequence). The CDR3 sequence is 14 residues long.

The CDR3 bases are TGTGCCAGCAGTTTAACCCCAAACGGGATCTCTGAAGCTTTCTTT. It codes for CASSLTPNGISEAFF. V gene TRBV27 combines with J gene TRBJ1-1, with D unresolved. Per the germline V gene, CDR1 is MNHEY and CDR2 is SMNVEV (reference sequence). V gave up 2 bases and J gave up 6 bases, with 16 bases separating them. This CDR3 has 15 amino acids.

The CDR3 sequence: CASSYLAGGHNEQFF. CDR3 DNA sequence: TGTGCCAGCAGTTACTTAGCGGGGGGGCACAATGAGCAGTTCTTC. The chain combines TRBV6-5 with TRBJ2-1, with 11 bases fitting TRBD2. Germline lookup yields CDR1 MNHEY and CDR2 SVGAGI. Unmatched junction bases numbered 1, after V lost 1 base and J lost 5 bases. The CDR3 loop spans 15 amino acids.

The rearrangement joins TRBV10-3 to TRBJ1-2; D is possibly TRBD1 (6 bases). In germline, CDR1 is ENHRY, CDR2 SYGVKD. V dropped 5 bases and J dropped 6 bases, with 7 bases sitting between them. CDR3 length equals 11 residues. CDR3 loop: CAISSGDGYTF. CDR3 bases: TGTGCCATCAGTTCAGGGGATGGCTACACCTTC.

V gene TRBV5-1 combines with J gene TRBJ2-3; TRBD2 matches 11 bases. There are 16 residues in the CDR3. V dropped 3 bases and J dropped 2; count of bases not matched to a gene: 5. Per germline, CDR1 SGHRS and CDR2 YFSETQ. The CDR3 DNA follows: TGCGCCAGCAGCTCCCCGGGACTAGCGGACACAGATACGCAGTATTTT. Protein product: CASSSPGLADTDTQYF.

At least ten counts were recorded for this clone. CDR3 nucleotides: TGTGCCAGCAGCTCCCCGGTGTACACCGGGGAGCTGTTTTTT. It encodes CASSSPVYTGELFF. The chain has TRBV7-2 and TRBJ2-2; D remains ambiguous. This CDR3 spans 14 amino acids. Germline CDR1 reads SGHTA; CDR2 reads FQGNSA. V dropped 4 bases and J dropped 3 bases, with 9 bases sitting between them.

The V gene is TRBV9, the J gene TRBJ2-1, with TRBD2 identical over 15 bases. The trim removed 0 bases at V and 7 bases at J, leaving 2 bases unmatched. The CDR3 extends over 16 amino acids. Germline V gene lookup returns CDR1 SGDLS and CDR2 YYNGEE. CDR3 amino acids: CASSVVGTSGGNEQFF. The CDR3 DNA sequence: TGTGCCAGCAGCGTAGTCGGGACTAGCGGGGGGAATGAGCAGTTCTTC.